Below are 27 T cell receptor beta chains sequenced from a single sample in a study of cytomegalovirus exposure and HLA in healthy donors. Both 60 Vbeta primers and 13 Jbeta primers went into the PCR. This table comes from immunoSEQ multiplex PCR, and its TCRdb copy is limited to in-frame clones, with some not included. The data show 150,000 to 200,000 clones, over 75% seen once. The sample consisted of PBMCs. The receptors stem from a middle-aged man in good health and CMV-seropositive.

The chain uses TRBV18 and TRBJ2-7, with TRBD2 matching 8 bases. Germline V gives CDR1 KGHSH, CDR2 LQKENI. Trimming took 3 bases from V and 5 from J; bases not matched to a gene: 18. CDR3 length: 18 amino acids. The CDR3 protein is CASSPHDLSSGSHHEQYF. The DNA of the CDR3 is TGTGCCAGCTCACCCCACGACTTGTCGAGCGGGAGTCACCACGAGCAGTACTTC.

This clone has just a few counts. The same CDR3 also results from other DNA sequences found in this sample. The chain uses TRBV19 and TRBJ1-5; D is perhaps TRBD1 (5 bases). The CDR3 totals 14 residues. Germline V lookup: CDR1 LNHDA, CDR2 SQIVND (reference sequence). The V end lost 3 bases, the J end lost 2 bases, and 8 bases lay between the germline ends. CDR3 sequence reads: CASSIVGGNQPQHF. The CDR3 coding sequence is TGTGCCAGTAGTATTGTAGGGGGCAATCAGCCCCAGCATTTT. The full variable domain, rest sourced from reference TRBV19 and TRBJ1-5, is DGGITQSPKYLFRKEGQNVTLSCEQNLNHDAMYWYRQDPGQGLRLIYYSQIVNDFQKGDIAEGYSVSREKKESFPLTVTSAQKNPTAFYLCASSIVGGNQPQHFGDGTRLSIL.

The chain employs TRBV9 and TRBJ2-1; D gene ambiguous. CDR1 SGDLS and CDR2 YYNGEE come from the germline V gene. There are 13 residues in the CDR3. The V end was cut by 1 base, the J end by 10 bases, with 12 bases between. The CDR3 coding sequence is TGTGCCAGCAGCGTAAGCATTCACGGGGAGCAGTTCTTC. Protein product: CASSVSIHGEQFF.

The chain uses TRBV7-8 and TRBJ2-7; 8 bases map to TRBD2. Germline CDR1 reads SGHVS; CDR2 reads FQNEAQ. J gave up 4 bases and V 2 bases, and 4 bases lay outside the gene matches. The length of the CDR3 is 14 residues. The CDR3 here is CASSLSGRRYEQYF. DNA of the CDR3: TGTGCCAGCAGCTTAAGCGGGAGAAGATACGAGCAGTACTTC.

The chain links TRBV5-6 to TRBJ2-1; D perhaps matches TRBD1 (7 bases). The CDR3 loop spans 16 amino acids. CDR1 is SGHDT, CDR2 YYEEEE, per germline. The V gene lost 3 bases and the J gene lost 3 bases, with 16 bases spanning the gap. The CDR3 DNA reads as TGTGCCAGCAGCTCCTGGTCGGGGGACAGCTACAATGAGCAGTTCTTC. The encoded protein is CASSSWSGDSYNEQFF.

This chain links TRBV12-2 with TRBJ2-7; the table's D call of TRBD2 was not tested on the DNA. TRBV12-2 is flagged as a pseudogene. CDR3 length equals 18 residues. The CDR3 loop is CASRLTGGGTSDSYEQYF. CDR3 bases: TGTGCAAGTCGCTTAACAGGCGGGGGGACTAGCGACTCCTACGAGCAGTACTTC.

The chain joins TRBV14 to TRBJ2-1; TRBD1 might be the D (6 bases). Germline CDR1 and CDR2: SGHDN and FVKESK. The CDR3 sequence is 15 residues long. V shed 4 bases and J shed 0 bases, with 10 bases lying between them. The CDR3 DNA reads as TGTGCCAGCAGCCTCGGACAGAACTCCTACAATGAGCAGTTCTTC. Residues: CASSLGQNSYNEQFF.

CDR3 nucleotide sequence: TGCGCCAGCAGCTGGCGGGACAGCACCATGGAGCAGTACTTC. Its protein is CASSWRDSTMEQYF. This chain joins TRBV5-1 and TRBJ2-7, with TRBD1 as a possible D gene (7 bases). This CDR3 spans 14 amino acids. The V gene lost 3 bases and the J gene lost 7 bases, with 17 bases spanning the gap. CDR1 is SGHRS, CDR2 YFSETQ, per germline.

This clone appeared once. The chain is built from TRBV10-1 and TRBJ2-2; D not certain. CDR1 WNHNN and CDR2 SYGVQD come from the germline V gene (reference sequence). The CDR3 contains 13 residues. V was clipped by 5 bases and J by 4 bases, with 8 bases between them. CDR3 sequence (DNA): TGCGCCAGCAGTCGAGTCTCCACCGGGGAGCTGTTTTTT. This translates into CASSRVSTGELFF.

This chain uses TRBV19 with TRBJ2-7, with 11 bases matching TRBD2. The V segment lost 1 base and the J segment 6 bases; nucleotides outside the gene matches: 8. The CDR3 contains 16 residues. The V gene's germline CDR1 is LNHDA and CDR2 SQIVND (reference sequence). The CDR3 region is CASSIGDIAGGREQYF. The DNA for the CDR3 is TGTGCCAGTAGTATAGGCGACATAGCGGGAGGGCGCGAGCAGTACTTC.

Points on this clone: Other nucleotide sequences from this sample produce the same CDR3. This chain joins TRBV27 and TRBJ1-1, with 7 bases lining up with TRBD1. The J segment lost 1 base and the V segment lost 6 bases, leaving 5 bases of the junction unmatched. CDR1 and CDR2 (germline): MNHEY, SMNVEV (reference sequence). This CDR3 is 14 amino acids long. CDR3 bases: TGTGCCAGCAGACCAACAGGGGCGAACACTGAAGCTTTCTTT. It is translated as CASRPTGANTEAFF.

V usage is TRBV10-3 and J usage is TRBJ2-2, with 14 bases identical to TRBD2. Trimming took 6 bases from V and 6 from J; bases not matched to a gene: 3. There are 15 residues in the CDR3. Germline lookup yields CDR1 ENHRY and CDR2 SYGVKD. The CDR3 DNA follows: TGTGCCATCAGGACTAGCGGGAGGGCCGCCGGGGAGCTGTTTTTT. Its translation is CAIRTSGRAAGELFF.

The chain joins TRBV18 to TRBJ1-2; D ambiguous. CDR1 and CDR2 from the germline V gene are KGHSH and LQKENI. The V gene lost 0 bases and the J gene lost 3 bases, with 11 bases spanning the gap. The CDR3 is 15 amino acids. CDR3 in amino acids: CASSPPLSRDYGYTF. The CDR3 coding sequence is TGTGCCAGCTCACCACCGCTCTCGCGGGACTATGGCTACACCTTC.

The chain links TRBV28 to TRBJ2-7; TRBD1 agrees at 10 bases. The trim removed 6 bases at V and 2 bases at J, leaving 10 bases unmatched. Germline lookup yields CDR1 MDHEN and CDR2 SYDVKM. The CDR3 runs to 16 residues. CDR3 nucleotide sequence: TGTGCCAGCAGCCGGGGTCGGGGGACAGGGGCCTACGAGCAGTACTTC. Translation gives CASSRGRGTGAYEQYF.

The chain couples TRBV6-1 to TRBJ2-3; D not resolved. This CDR3 has 16 amino acids. V lost 2 bases, J lost 4 bases, and 16 bases lay in between. Germline V gene data show CDR1 as MNHNS and CDR2 as SASEGT. In DNA form, the CDR3 reads TGTGCCAGCAGTGAAACGGCCTCCCGACGGGCAGATACGCAGTATTTT. Amino acid sequence: CASSETASRRADTQYF.

The CDR3 DNA is TGTGCCAGCAGTATTCCGGGACTAGTTGGTCTTAATGAGCAGTTCTTC. This gives the protein CASSIPGLVGLNEQFF. The chain links TRBV28 to TRBJ2-1; 8 bases agree with TRBD2. V was clipped by 5 bases and J by 7 bases; unmatched bases: 13. Germline CDR1 is MDHEN and CDR2 is SYDVKM. The CDR3 loop spans 16 amino acids. Complete variable domain (other parts from reference TRBV28 and TRBJ2-1): DVKVTQSSRYLVKRTGEKVFLECVQDMDHENMFWYRQDPGLGLRLIYFSYDVKMKEKGDIPEGYSVSREKKERFSLILESASTNQTSMYLCASSIPGLVGLNEQFFGPGTRLTVL.

CDR3 protein: CASSVNRGRTEAFF. The CDR3 DNA is TGTGCCAGCAGTGTTAACAGGGGGCGCACTGAAGCTTTCTTT. The rearrangement uses TRBV2 and TRBJ1-1; 9 bases are shared with TRBD1. Germline V gene data show CDR1 as SNHLY and CDR2 as FYNNEI. This CDR3 has 14 residues. J gave up 4 bases and V 4 bases, and 4 bases lay outside the gene matches. Using reference TRBV2 and TRBJ1-1 for the parts outside the CDR3, the full variable domain is EPEVTQTPSHQVTQMGQEVILRCVPISNHLYFYWYRQILGQKVEFLVSFYNNEISEKSEIFDDQFSVERPDGSNFTLKIRSTKLEDSAMYFCASSVNRGRTEAFFGQGTRLTVV.

This chain connects TRBV18 to TRBJ2-4; TRBD1 agrees at 8 bases. Per the germline V gene, CDR1 is KGHSH and CDR2 is LQKENI. The CDR3 sequence is 15 residues long. V gave up 2 bases and J gave up 0 bases; unmatched junction bases: 0. The CDR3 nucleotides are TGTGCCAGCTCACCAGACAGGGGAGCCAAAAACATTCAGTACTTC. It yields the protein CASSPDRGAKNIQYF.

This chain joins TRBV9 and TRBJ1-3; TRBD1 matches at 7 bases. The germline V gene has CDR1 SGDLS and CDR2 YYNGEE. Losses at the gene ends were 2 bases for V and 4 bases for J; bases not matched to a gene: 3. The CDR3 loop spans 14 amino acids. CDR3 loop: CASSVDRDGNTIYF. The CDR3 DNA reads as TGTGCCAGCAGCGTCGACAGGGACGGAAACACCATATATTTT. Looking up the rest from reference TRBV9 and TRBJ1-3 gives the full variable domain: DSGVTQTPKHLITATGQRVTLRCSPRSGDLSVYWYQQSLDQGLQFLIQYYNGEERAKGNILERFSAQQFPDLHSELNLSSLELGDSALYFCASSVDRDGNTIYFGEGSWLTVV.

This clone was counted once. The chain recombines TRBV5-1 with TRBJ2-3, with TRBD2 matching over 11 bases. This CDR3 has 15 amino acids. V shed 0 bases and J 4 bases; nucleotides not matched to a gene: 1. Germline V gene lookup returns CDR1 SGHRS and CDR2 YFSETQ. CDR3 sequence reads: CASSLGSGRADTQYF. For the CDR3, the DNA is TGCGCCAGCAGCTTGGGTAGCGGGAGGGCAGATACGCAGTATTTT. The whole variable domain, filled in from reference TRBV5-1 and TRBJ2-3, reads KAGVTQTPRYLIKTRGQQVTLSCSPISGHRSVSWYQQTPGQGLQFLFEYFSETQRNKGNFPGRFSGRQFSNSRSEMNVSTLELGDSALYLCASSLGSGRADTQYFGPGTRLTVL.

The gene calls are TRBV7-8 and TRBJ1-1; TRBD1 might be the D (5 bases). Germline V gene lookup returns CDR1 SGHVS and CDR2 FQNEAQ. Trimming removed 0 bases at V and 4 bases at J, with 9 bases between. This CDR3 contains 14 residues. The DNA for the CDR3 is TGTGCCAGCAGCTTAGCGGACACGGGCACTGAAGCTTTCTTT. Translated, it gives CASSLADTGTEAFF.

This sequence joins TRBV6-1 and TRBJ1-2; 7 bases fit TRBD1. The CDR3 length is 15 residues. The germline gives CDR1 MNHNS, CDR2 SASEGT. Trimming cost V 5 bases and J 7 bases; bases outside gene matches: 13. The DNA for the CDR3 is TGTGCCAGCAGTCTTACAGGGGACCAAGGGGGTGGCTACACCTTC. This sequence encodes CASSLTGDQGGGYTF.

The chain employs TRBV5-4 and TRBJ2-1, with D perhaps TRBD2 (6 bases). Trimming left V 2 bases short and J 12 bases short, with 15 bases between. Germline assignment: CDR1 SGHNT and CDR2 YYREEE (reference sequence). There are 13 residues in the CDR3. The CDR3, as DNA: TGTGCCAGCAGCTTTGGTTGGCGGGAAGGGCAGTTCTTC. Its protein product is CASSFGWREGQFF.

This chain uses TRBV10-1 with TRBJ2-7; TRBD1 aligns across 8 bases. The ends lost 0 bases at V and 7 bases at J; junction bases unmatched: 2. Germline assignment: CDR1 WNHNN and CDR2 SYGVQD (reference sequence). This CDR3 contains 13 residues. The CDR3 DNA reads TGCGCCAGCAGTGAGTCCAGGGGGCTTGAGCAGTACTTC. Protein: CASSESRGLEQYF.

This clone was recorded a few times. The V gene is TRBV14, the J gene TRBJ2-1; D is uncertain. The CDR3 has 17 amino acids. Trimming cost V 1 base and J 0 bases, with 13 bases left between them. The germline V gene encodes CDR1 SGHDN and CDR2 FVKESK. The CDR3 here is CASSQGSLYSSYNEQFF. The DNA of the CDR3 is TGTGCCAGCAGCCAAGGCTCTCTTTATAGCTCCTACAATGAGCAGTTCTTC.

This clone was detected only once. V usage is TRBV7-3 and J usage is TRBJ1-4; D perhaps matches TRBD1 (6 bases). Germline CDR1 reads SGHTA; CDR2 reads FQGTGA. This CDR3 has 18 residues. Trimming removed 3 bases from V and 0 bases from J, with 17 bases in between. The chain's CDR3 is CASSFTYRGFTTNEKLFF. CDR3 DNA sequence: TGTGCCAGCAGCTTTACATATAGGGGGTTCACAACTAATGAAAAACTGTTTTTT.

The J gene is TRBJ1-2, the V gene TRBV5-1, with 12 bases that match TRBD1. In germline, CDR1 is SGHRS, CDR2 YFSETQ. V gave up 4 bases and J gave up 8 bases; unmatched junction bases: 6. There are 14 residues in the CDR3. CDR3 in DNA: TGCGCCAGCAGCGGGGGACAGGGGGCGGGAGGCTACACCTTC. It yields the protein CASSGGQGAGGYTF. Full variable domain (outside the CDR3, taken from reference TRBV5-1 and TRBJ1-2): KAGVTQTPRYLIKTRGQQVTLSCSPISGHRSVSWYQQTPGQGLQFLFEYFSETQRNKGNFPGRFSGRQFSNSRSEMNVSTLELGDSALYLCASSGGQGAGGYTFGSGTRLTVV.